A single sample gave rise to the 30 T cell receptor beta chains below, sequenced in a study of post-analysis software for immune sequencing data (dated by TCRdb to the mid-2010s). Summary of the overall study and its limitations: Patients showed significantly higher frequencies than controls for roughly five TRBV segments, among them TRBV5-6, TRBV5-1 and TRBV20-1.

The method behind the library was PCR. For sequencing, an Illumina HiSeq 2500 was employed. Unique molecular identifiers were incorporated into TCR beta cDNA libraries to reduce PCR and sequencing biases. TCRdb reran the public reads through fastp at Q25 and MiXCR, keeping productive beta chains. Rows are combined by CDR3 protein, so each entry shows the most common genes and DNA. The sample contains 350,000 to 500,000 distinct CDR3 sequences, about 40% of them found a single time. The ten largest clonotypes hold 6.5% to 8% of the sample. No antigen has been identified for these receptors. Sample: blood. Receptors were obtained from a girl between 2 and 10 years old with multiple sclerosis.

The chain recombines TRBV15 with TRBJ2-5; D is perhaps TRBD1 (5 bases). CDR3 size: 14 residues. With 0 bases removed from V and 1 base from J, the gap between germline ends came to 6 bases. Per germline, CDR1 LNHNV and CDR2 YYDKDF (reference sequence). In DNA form, the CDR3 reads TGTGCCACCAGCAGAGACAGGGCCCAAGAGACCCAGTACTTC. Its protein is CATSRDRAQETQYF.

V is TRBV7-6 and J is TRBJ1-3; D not resolved. The CDR3 has 15 amino acids. Trimming left V 0 bases short and J 2 bases short, with 8 bases between. Germline loops: CDR1 SGHVS, CDR2 FNYEAQ. The CDR3 here is CASSLAPQPGNTIYF. In nucleotides, the CDR3 is TGTGCCAGCAGCTTAGCGCCCCAGCCTGGAAACACCATATATTTT.

The rearrangement links TRBV28 to TRBJ1-2; 7 nucleotides agree with TRBD1. This CDR3 is built from 14 residues. The J segment lost 8 bases and the V segment lost 7 bases, leaving 13 bases of the junction unmatched. CDR1 and CDR2 (germline): MDHEN, SYDVKM. The CDR3 sequence is CASTIGQGGIGYTF. The CDR3 coding sequence is TGTGCCAGCACTATCGGCCAGGGGGGAATCGGCTACACCTTC.

V is TRBV5-1 and J is TRBJ2-1; D might be TRBD1 (6 bases). Germline CDR1 is SGHRS and CDR2 is YFSETQ. Between the trimmed V and J ends, which lost 4 bases and 5 bases, there was a span of 19 bases. The CDR3 sequence is 16 residues long. The CDR3 spells CASSPYRDVVNNEQFF. The CDR3 DNA sequence: TGCGCCAGCAGCCCCTACAGGGATGTTGTGAACAATGAGCAGTTCTTC.

This rearrangement joins TRBV21-1 to TRBJ2-7; TRBD1, the table's D call, lacks a check against the DNA. TRBV21-1 is a recognized pseudogene. The CDR3 is made up of 14 amino acids. The CDR3, as DNA: TGTGCCAGCAGCAGGGGACAGAAGATCCACGAGCAGTACTTC. It translates to CASSRGQKIHEQYF.

V and J are TRBV7-9 and TRBJ2-3; TRBD2 agrees at 8 bases. CDR3 length equals 16 residues. Per the germline V gene, CDR1 is SEHNR and CDR2 is FQNEAQ (reference sequence). Germline trimming cut 3 bases from V and 4 bases from J; bases unmatched to any gene: 9. The CDR3 sequence is CASSFISGMGADTQYF. CDR3 nucleotide sequence: TGTGCCAGCAGCTTCATTAGCGGGATGGGCGCAGATACGCAGTATTTT. The full variable domain, rest sourced from reference TRBV7-9 and TRBJ2-3, is DTGVSQNPRHKITKRGQNVTFRCDPISEHNRLYWYRQTLGQGPEFLTYFQNEAQLEKSRLLSDRFSAERPKGSFSTLEIQRTEQGDSAMYLCASSFISGMGADTQYFGPGTRLTVL.

This clonotype came up a few times. The chain joins TRBV28 to TRBJ2-1; 10 nucleotides align to TRBD2. After removal of 6 bases from V and 3 bases from J, the junction contained 11 bases not matched to a gene. Looked up from germline, CDR1 is MDHEN and CDR2 is SYDVKM. The CDR3 has 17 amino acids. The DNA for the CDR3 is TGTGCCAGCAGACAAGCCCTAGCGGGAGATGTCTACAATGAGCAGTTCTTC. Protein sequence: CASRQALAGDVYNEQFF.

This clonotype was counted between two and nine times. The chain couples TRBV4-1 to TRBJ2-1; the match to TRBD2 covers 10 bases. This CDR3 region has 14 residues. The germline V gene encodes CDR1 MGHRA and CDR2 YSYEKL. V gave up 0 bases and J gave up 8 bases; unmatched junction bases: 1. In DNA form, the CDR3 reads TGCGCCAGCAGCCAAGAGCTAGCGGGAGATGAGCAGTTCTTC. Translating it yields CASSQELAGDEQFF.

The chain has TRBV28 and TRBJ2-5; D is undetermined. The V gene lost 1 base and the J gene lost 0 bases, with 12 bases spanning the gap. Germline V gene data show CDR1 as MDHEN and CDR2 as SYDVKM. The CDR3 is 16 amino acids. CDR3 sequence: CASSLSLVRYQETQYF. For the CDR3, the DNA is TGTGCCAGCAGTTTATCTTTGGTCAGGTACCAAGAGACCCAGTACTTC.

This clonotype was found once. V is TRBV12-3 or TRBV12-4 and J is TRBJ1-2; possible D gene TRBD1, 6 bases. The CDR3 consists of 13 residues. V lost 3 bases and J lost 4, with 9 bases in between. The CDR3, as DNA: TGTGCCAGCAGTTTCAGCAGGGGCTATGGCTACACCTTC. Translation: CASSFSRGYGYTF.

V and J are TRBV6-5 and TRBJ2-5; a weak D match, TRBD2 (6 bases). The CDR3 is made up of 14 amino acids. Trimming took off 0 bases at V and 11 bases at J, with 16 bases between the two ends. CDR1 and CDR2 (germline): MNHEY, SVGAGI. DNA for the CDR3: TGTGCCAGCAGTTACTCGGAGGGTGGGGTTACACAGTACTTC. It yields the protein CASSYSEGGVTQYF.

This clonotype was seen a handful of times. The chain combines TRBV5-1 with TRBJ2-1; D ambiguous. The CDR3 extends over 13 amino acids. V was cut by 4 bases and J by 5 bases, with 10 bases left in between. CDR1 is SGHRS, CDR2 YFSETQ, per germline. The CDR3 DNA reads as TGCGCCAGCAGCACACGTATAGACAATGAGCAGTTCTTC. Amino acids: CASSTRIDNEQFF.

This chain links TRBV7-9 with TRBJ2-1; D uncertain. The V end lost 4 bases, the J end lost 5 bases, and 9 bases lay between the germline ends. The CDR3 is made up of 13 amino acids. Germline V CDR1 and CDR2: SEHNR, FQNEAQ (reference sequence). The CDR3 is CASSSPSDNEQFF. DNA for the CDR3: TGTGCCAGCAGCTCCCCAAGCGACAATGAGCAGTTCTTC.

The chain has TRBV4-3 and TRBJ2-3; D gene uncertain. This CDR3 comprises 16 residues. Trimming pared 2 bases from V and 2 bases from J, leaving 14 bases between. Germline V gene sequence: CDR1 LGHNA, CDR2 YSLEER. CDR3 nucleotide sequence: TGCGCCAGCAGCCAATCACCTCTACCCCTCACAGATACGCAGTATTTT. It is translated as CASSQSPLPLTDTQYF.

The V call is TRBV5-1, the J call TRBJ1-1; a possible D gene is TRBD1 (5 bases). V lost 4 bases to trimming and J lost 7 bases, with 17 bases between them. The germline CDR1 and CDR2 sequences are SGHRS and YFSETQ. There are 14 residues in the CDR3. The CDR3 here is CASSAGRYWSEAFF. CDR3 nucleotides: TGCGCCAGCAGCGCGGGACGGTATTGGAGTGAAGCTTTCTTT.

This chain joins TRBV6-6 and TRBJ1-1; possibly TRBD1 for D (5 bases). The CDR3 totals 13 residues. Trimming took 6 bases from V and 5 from J, leaving 13 bases between them. Per germline, CDR1 MNHNY and CDR2 SVGAGI (reference sequence). The chain's CDR3 is CASREGAETEAFF. The CDR3 coding sequence is TGTGCCAGCAGGGAAGGGGCCGAAACTGAAGCTTTCTTT.

The J gene is TRBJ2-3, the V gene TRBV6-5; D gene unclear. Germline CDR1 MNHEY, CDR2 SVGAGI. Trimming removed 6 bases at V and 5 bases at J, with 12 bases between. CDR3 length: 13 residues. The CDR3 here is CASRTHSGDTQYF. CDR3 in DNA: TGTGCCAGCAGAACTCATTCCGGAGATACGCAGTATTTT.

This clonotype turned up a few times. The chain joins TRBV7-6 to TRBJ1-1; TRBD1 matches at 7 bases. The CDR3 spans 12 residues. From germline, CDR1 is SGHVS and CDR2 FNYEAQ. Unmatched junction bases numbered 3, after V lost 0 bases and J lost 11 bases. The CDR3 DNA follows: TGTGCCAGCAGCTTAGCAGGGGGCGAGGCTTTCTTT. It is translated as CASSLAGGEAFF. The full variable domain, in which reference TRBV7-6 and TRBJ1-1 provide the parts outside the CDR3, is GAGVSQSPRYKVTKRGQDVALRCDPISGHVSLYWYRQALGQGPEFLTYFNYEAQQDKSGLPNDRFSAERPEGSISTLTIQRTEQRDSAMYRCASSLAGGEAFFGQGTRLTVV.

For the CDR3, the DNA is TGTGCCAGCTCATCGATAGGGAAAGCCTCTACGGGTGAGCAGTACTTC. Amino acid sequence: CASSSIGKASTGEQYF. V and J are TRBV18 and TRBJ2-5; D unresolved. The CDR3 is 16 residues long. Trimming pared 5 bases from V and 11 bases from J, leaving 27 bases between. Germline V lookup: CDR1 KGHSH, CDR2 LQKENI.

The chain recombines TRBV6-5 with TRBJ2-7, with 9 bases identical to TRBD1. Trimming removed 5 bases from V and 3 bases from J; junction bases left unmatched: 8. CDR1 and CDR2 from the germline V gene are MNHEY and SVGAGI. This CDR3 is 15 amino acids long. Here the CDR3 reads CASSEPGTGSYEQYF. As DNA, the CDR3 is TGTGCCAGCAGTGAGCCCGGGACAGGGAGCTACGAGCAGTACTTC.

The rearrangement links TRBV7-9 to TRBJ1-1, with 7 bases fitting TRBD1. Looked up from germline, CDR1 is SEHNR and CDR2 is FQNEAQ (reference sequence). This CDR3 comprises 15 residues. V was clipped by 1 base and J by 3 bases; unmatched bases: 5. The CDR3 DNA reads TGTGCCAGCAGCTTAGGTGCAGGGGGGGACACTGAAGCTTTCTTT. This sequence encodes CASSLGAGGDTEAFF.

Here the CDR3 DNA reads TGTGCCAGCAGCCCTAGGGGGGATACTGAAGCTTTCTTT. It yields the protein CASSPRGDTEAFF. The chain couples TRBV7-2 to TRBJ1-1; the D gene is possibly TRBD1 (6 bases). Per germline, CDR1 SGHTA and CDR2 FQGNSA. This CDR3 is built from 13 residues. The V end lost 5 bases, the J end lost 5 bases, and 12 bases lay between the germline ends.

The V and J genes are TRBV19 and TRBJ1-5, with D hard to call. V was shortened by 11 bases and J by 2 bases, with 16 bases between the two germline ends. CDR1 is LNHDA and CDR2 is SQIVND in the germline V gene (reference sequence). There are 14 residues in the CDR3. CDR3 in amino acids: CAGACRFCNQPQHF. The CDR3 nucleotides are TGTGCCGGTGCCTGCCGGTTCTGCAATCAGCCCCAGCATTTT.

The gene calls are TRBV12-3 or TRBV12-4 and TRBJ2-6; 8 nucleotides agree with TRBD1. This CDR3 has 17 amino acids. Losses at the gene ends were 3 bases for V and 0 bases for J; bases not matched to a gene: 4. Here the CDR3 DNA reads TGTGCCAGCAGTTTCTACAGGGGGAGCTCTGGGGCCAACGTCCTGACTTTC. Translating gives CASSFYRGSSGANVLTF.

This chain joins TRBV7-9 and TRBJ1-2; TRBD1 matches at 8 bases. The CDR3 has 14 amino acids. Germline assignment: CDR1 SEHNR and CDR2 FQNEAQ (reference sequence). V lost 5 bases and J lost 4; bases outside the gene matches: 6. This CDR3 reads CASSPADRGYGYTF. CDR3 nucleotides: TGTGCCAGCAGCCCCGCTGACAGGGGCTATGGCTACACCTTC.

The chain links TRBV20-1 to TRBJ1-1; D gene ambiguous. The CDR3 runs to 11 residues. V shed 5 bases and J shed 0 bases, with 4 bases lying between them. Germline-derived CDR1 and CDR2 are DFQATT and SNEGSKA (reference sequence). The CDR3 here is CSAVLNTEAFF. The CDR3 coding sequence is TGCAGTGCTGTACTGAACACTGAAGCTTTCTTT.

In regard to this clonotype: A read error may account for a junction end that differs from germline. V is TRBV4-3 and J is TRBJ1-2; D uncertain. The CDR3 length is 15 residues. Germline V gene lookup returns CDR1 LGHNA and CDR2 YSLEER. The CDR3 protein is CASSQEFGRFYGCTF. The CDR3, as DNA: TGCGCCAGCAGCCAAGAGTTCGGCAGATTCTATGGCTGCACCTTC.

As concerns this clonotype: An end of the junction differs from the germline gene, which may be a read error. The chain employs TRBV12-3 or TRBV12-4 and TRBJ2-7; D call uncertain. The DNA end is more similar to TRBJ2-5, so the J call may be wrong. This CDR3 has 12 amino acids. The CDR3 DNA sequence: TGTGCCGGCAGCCCCTCGGGAGAGACCCAGTACTTC. Protein: CAGSPSGETQYF.

This clonotype was found a few times. The chain couples TRBV7-9 to TRBJ2-1; weak D call: TRBD2 (5 bases). CDR3 length: 12 amino acids. The V end lost 0 bases, the J end lost 10 bases, and 7 bases lay between the germline ends. Per germline, CDR1 SEHNR and CDR2 FQNEAQ (reference sequence). CDR3 amino acids: CASSLASGEQFF. The CDR3, as DNA: TGTGCCAGCAGCTTAGCGAGCGGCGAGCAGTTCTTC.

The gene calls are TRBV29-1 and TRBJ2-3, with D uncertain. V lost 4 bases and J 0 bases, leaving 8 bases between the germline ends. This CDR3 is 13 amino acids long. The germline V gene has CDR1 SQVTM and CDR2 ANQGSEA. In DNA, the CDR3 is TGCAGCGTTGTTGGGTGGAGCACAGATACGCAGTATTTT. Protein sequence: CSVVGWSTDTQYF.